One sample yielded the 17 T cell receptor beta chains listed below, sequenced in a study of blood T cell repertoires in COVID-19. Produced via immunoSEQ multiplex PCR; TCRdb's table is partial and in-frame only. The sample has about 58,000 clones, approximately 90% seen once. The sequencing sample was made of peripheral blood. Receptors originate from a man between 60 and 75 years old with acute or convalescent COVID-19.

This clone was seen a single time. The gene calls are TRBV28 and TRBJ2-7; 7 nucleotides match TRBD2. Germline lookup yields CDR1 MDHEN and CDR2 SYDVKM. With V trimmed by 5 bases and J by 3 bases, 10 bases remained unmatched. The CDR3 has 15 residues. The CDR3 spells CASSGVLAAHYEQYF. The CDR3 nucleotides read TGTGCCAGCAGTGGGGTGCTAGCGGCACACTACGAGCAGTACTTC. The complete variable domain, with remaining parts taken from reference TRBV28 and TRBJ2-7, reads DVKVTQSSRYLVKRTGEKVFLECVQDMDHENMFWYRQDPGLGLRLIYFSYDVKMKEKGDIPEGYSVSREKKERFSLILESASTNQTSMYLCASSGVLAAHYEQYFGPGTRLTVT.

V is TRBV3-1 (or the pseudogene TRBV3-2) and J is TRBJ2-2; TRBD2 matches 10 bases. The CDR3 is made up of 18 amino acids. In germline, CDR1 is LGHDT, CDR2 YNNKEL (reference sequence). J was trimmed by 6 bases and V by 2 bases; bases with no gene match: 12. The DNA for the CDR3 is TGTGCCAGCAGCCAAAAGTGGGGGAGCGGGAGGGCCCCCGGGGAGCTGTTTTTT. This gives the protein CASSQKWGSGRAPGELFF.

This chain connects TRBV4-2 to TRBJ2-7; TRBD1 might be the D (5 bases). The germline CDR1 and CDR2 sequences are LGHNA and YNFKEQ. The CDR3 runs 14 residues. Trimming cost V 1 base and J 2 bases, with 9 bases left between them. CDR3 sequence reads: CASSQGQGTYEQYF. CDR3 nucleotides: TGTGCCAGCAGCCAAGGCCAGGGAACCTACGAGCAGTACTTC.

The rearrangement links TRBV19 to TRBJ1-1; tentatively, D is TRBD1 (6 bases). The germline CDR1 and CDR2 sequences are LNHDA and SQIVND (reference sequence). The CDR3 extends over 18 amino acids. V was pared by 0 bases and J by 1 base, with 18 bases between. DNA of the CDR3: TGTGCCAGTAGTATAGATCTTTCTATCGACAGGAGGAACACTGAAGCTTTCTTT. It codes for CASSIDLSIDRRNTEAFF. Combining the CDR3 with reference TRBV19 and TRBJ1-1 gives the whole variable domain DGGITQSPKYLFRKEGQNVTLSCEQNLNHDAMYWYRQDPGQGLRLIYYSQIVNDFQKGDIAEGYSVSREKKESFPLTVTSAQKNPTAFYLCASSIDLSIDRRNTEAFFGQGTRLTVV.

The V and J genes are TRBV29-1 and TRBJ2-5, with 7 positions matching TRBD1. Germline trimming cut 3 bases from V and 2 bases from J; bases unmatched to any gene: 12. Looked up from germline, CDR1 is SQVTM and CDR2 is ANQGSEA. CDR3 length equals 16 residues. CDR3 sequence: CSVDPFRGQVQETQYF. The CDR3 DNA reads as TGCAGCGTTGACCCGTTCCGAGGACAGGTACAAGAGACCCAGTACTTC.

The chain employs TRBV11-1 and TRBJ2-1, with a possible D match to TRBD2 (5 bases). Germline V lookup: CDR1 SGHAT, CDR2 FQDESV (reference sequence). V lost 0 bases, J lost 9 bases, and 12 bases lay in between. This CDR3 spans 14 amino acids. This CDR3 is CASSLARSGSEQFF. The DNA of the CDR3 is TGTGCCAGCAGCTTAGCAAGGAGTGGGAGTGAGCAGTTCTTC.

This rearrangement joins TRBV11-2 to TRBJ2-7; tentative D call: TRBD1 (6 bases). Germline V gene lookup returns CDR1 SGHAT and CDR2 FQNNGV. This CDR3 spans 13 amino acids. Trimming removed 0 bases from V and 11 bases from J, with 14 bases in between. CDR3 DNA: TGTGCCAGCAGCTTAGATGGGACACCGGTCAAGTACTTC. Protein sequence: CASSLDGTPVKYF. Based on the CDR3 plus reference TRBV11-2 and TRBJ2-7, the full variable domain is EAGVAQSPRYKIIEKRQSVAFWCNPISGHATLYWYQQILGQGPKLLIQFQNNGVVDDSQLPKDRFSAERLKGVDSTLKIQPAKLEDSAVYLCASSLDGTPVKYFGPGTRLTVT.

This sequence joins TRBV19 and TRBJ2-7; D uncertain. The germline V gene encodes CDR1 LNHDA and CDR2 SQIVND (reference sequence). The CDR3 has 15 amino acids. The V and J ends lost 1 base and 1 base respectively, with 11 bases between them. CDR3 residues: CASSIGPESSYEQYF. The CDR3, as DNA: TGTGCCAGTAGTATAGGGCCAGAAAGTTCCTACGAGCAGTACTTC.

The chain combines TRBV29-1 with TRBJ1-2; weak D call: TRBD1 (6 bases). The CDR3 extends over 14 amino acids. CDR1 and CDR2 (germline): SQVTM, ANQGSEA. Trimming removed 6 bases from V and 3 bases from J, with 17 bases in between. The CDR3 reads CSVAYRTDDYGYTF. The CDR3 DNA sequence: TGCAGCGTCGCATACCGGACAGATGACTATGGCTACACCTTC.

This clone was detected once. This chain links TRBV29-1 with TRBJ1-2; D gene uncertain. The ends were cut back, 6 bases at V and 8 bases at J, with 16 bases in the middle. The CDR3 has 12 residues. Germline CDR1 SQVTM, CDR2 ANQGSEA. The CDR3 DNA reads TGCAGCGTGCTTGATATGGAGGAAGGCTACACCTTC. Translated: CSVLDMEEGYTF.

This chain joins TRBV2 and TRBJ2-4, with D possibly being TRBD2 (5 bases). Germline lookup yields CDR1 SNHLY and CDR2 FYNNEI. The CDR3 loop spans 12 amino acids. Trimming removed 7 bases at V and 9 bases at J, with 13 bases between. CDR3 loop: CASKEALAIQYF. The CDR3 region has the DNA TGTGCCAGCAAGGAGGCGTTGGCCATTCAGTACTTC. Drawing the rest from reference TRBV2 and TRBJ2-4, the complete variable domain is EPEVTQTPSHQVTQMGQEVILRCVPISNHLYFYWYRQILGQKVEFLVSFYNNEISEKSEIFDDQFSVERPDGSNFTLKIRSTKLEDSAMYFCASKEALAIQYFGAGTRLSVL.

V is TRBV30 and J is TRBJ2-5; TRBD1 is a possible D gene (6 bases). V lost 4 bases and J lost 5, with 14 bases in between. This CDR3 has 13 residues. CDR1 and CDR2 from the germline V gene are GTSNPN and SVGIG (reference sequence). The CDR3 spells CAWNQGRGETQYF. The CDR3 coding sequence is TGTGCCTGGAATCAGGGGCGCGGGGAGACCCAGTACTTC.

The chain employs TRBV14 and TRBJ1-6; tentative D call: TRBD1 (6 bases). Germline V lookup: CDR1 SGHDN, CDR2 FVKESK. This CDR3 is 17 amino acids long. V dropped 4 bases and J dropped 0 bases, with 13 bases sitting between them. The CDR3 sequence is CASSRGRGSSYNSPLHF. The CDR3 nucleotides read TGTGCCAGCAGCCGCGGCAGGGGATCCTCCTATAATTCACCCCTCCACTTT.

In this sample, this clone turned up once. The rearrangement joins TRBV28 to TRBJ2-1; a possible D gene is TRBD2 (5 bases). CDR1 and CDR2 (germline): MDHEN, SYDVKM. V was cut by 8 bases and J by 3 bases, with 11 bases left in between. This CDR3 has 13 residues. This CDR3 is CASLSGDYNEQFF. The CDR3 DNA is TGTGCCAGCTTAAGCGGCGACTACAATGAGCAGTTCTTC.

The chain carries TRBV19 and TRBJ2-4; 8 bases line up with TRBD2. V lost 5 bases to trimming and J lost 1 base; unmatched junction nucleotides: 4. CDR3 length equals 15 residues. Germline CDR1 and CDR2: LNHDA and SQIVND (reference sequence). The CDR3 loop is CASSHGGEAKNIQYF. CDR3 nucleotides: TGTGCCAGTAGTCACGGGGGGGAGGCCAAAAACATTCAGTACTTC.

The CDR3 loop is CASSTTGGSGNTIYF. CDR3 coding DNA: TGTGCCAGCAGCACCACAGGGGGTTCTGGAAACACCATATATTTT. The gene calls are TRBV28 and TRBJ1-3; TRBD1 matches at 8 bases. Germline V CDR1 and CDR2: MDHEN, SYDVKM. J gave up 1 base and V 6 bases, and 5 bases lay outside the gene matches. This CDR3 is built from 15 residues.

This clone was recorded only once. Its ends do not fully match the called genes, so a read error is possible. The chain carries TRBV7-2 and TRBJ2-7; 12 bases are a match to TRBD1. The length of the CDR3 is 15 residues. Germline-derived CDR1 and CDR2 are SGHTA and FQGNSA. CDR3 in DNA: TGTGCCAGCAGCGGGACGGGACAGGGGGCCCTTATTAGTGTCTTC. It codes for CASSGTGQGALISVF.